This paragraph covers one TCR beta chain sequence. Its matching antigen is unknown. These data come from a study of graft-versus-host responses after intestinal transplantation. At the level of the study: Each of the recipients got a multivisceral, liver-intestinal, or isolated intestinal transplant. Recipients across the board were started on anti-thymocyte globulin induction, then kept on tacrolimus and steroids for about 3 years. Findings and limits, study-wide: Maximum circulating GvH clone levels tracked with early post-transplant HvG decreases. Recipient-marrow GvH clones were detected, some having first appeared in ileum or blood.

Trimming shortened V by 9 bases and J by 2 bases, and 16 bases separated the two germline ends. The CDR3 runs to 14 residues. The germline V gene has CDR1 SGHRS and CDR2 YFSETQ. Assay: immunoSEQ multiplex PCR; the TCRdb copy retains only in-frame clones and omits some. The profile shows 130,000 or so clones, approximately 92% of them singletons. The rearrangement links TRBV5-1 to TRBJ2-3; weak D call: TRBD1 (6 bases). The sequenced sample was unstimulated CD4+ T cells sorted from spleen or lymph node cells, obtained before intestinal transplant. This sequence originates from a human donor who received an intestinal transplant. The DNA of the CDR3 is TGCGCCACCAGGGGACAAGCCCACACAGATACGCAGTATTTT. Protein: CATRGQAHTDTQYF.